This T cell receptor beta chain was sequenced during a study of graft-versus-host responses after intestinal transplantation. Study details: Multivisceral, liver-intestinal, or isolated intestinal transplants were performed in recipients. Broader study findings: Maximum circulating GvH clone levels tracked with early post-transplant HvG decreases.

Produced via immunoSEQ multiplex PCR; TCRdb's table is partial and in-frame only. Of tens of thousands of clones detected, about 90% appear once; the ten largest clones hold 2.3%. Trimming removed 1 base from V and 9 bases from J, with 10 bases in between. The CDR3 runs 13 residues. Germline V gives CDR1 SGHTA, CDR2 FQGTGA. A remark on this clone: What it recognizes is unknown.

This chain links TRBV7-3 with TRBJ2-1; the D gene is possibly TRBD2 (6 bases). Sequences were derived from PBMCs, sampled approximately 300 days after intestinal transplant. The receptor's source is a human patient who received an intestinal transplant, so some T cells may come from the graft donor. The CDR3 DNA reads TGTGCCAGCAGCTTAATGGGGAGGACTGAGCAGTTCTTC. Translating it yields CASSLMGRTEQFF.